This T cell receptor beta chain appears in the sequencing data of a study of T cell clones after liver transplantation. About the study: Blood was drawn pre-transplant, before withdrawal, and after full or failed withdrawal.

The germline V and J ends were trimmed by 1 base and 8 bases, with 11 bases remaining between them. This CDR3 comprises 13 residues. Germline CDR1 and CDR2: SGHTA and FQGNSA. Some clones are missing from TCRdb's copy, which holds only in-frame ones; the method was immunoSEQ multiplex PCR. The sample holds 20,000 to 25,000 clones; more than 65% are singletons and the top ten take roughly 35%. The receptor's source is a human patient who received a liver transplant. Some T cells may be supplied by the graft donor. This sequence joins TRBV7-2 and TRBJ1-2; possible D gene TRBD1, 5 bases. The sequencing used CD8+ T cells from blood, collected 54 months after liver transplant. The CDR3, as DNA: TGTGCCAGCAGCTTAGGGGCAGGGATGGGCTACACCTTC. It codes for CASSLGAGMGYTF. Using reference TRBV7-2 and TRBJ1-2 for the parts outside the CDR3, the full variable domain is GAGVSQSPSNKVTEKGKDVELRCDPISGHTALYWYRQSLGQGLEFLIYFQGNSAPDKSGLPSDRFSAERTGGSVSTLTIQRTQQEDSAVYLCASSLGAGMGYTFGSGTRLTVV.